This TCR beta chain was recovered during a study of cytomegalovirus exposure and HLA in healthy donors. PCR amplification relied on 60 Vbeta primers (plus 13 Jbeta primers). Repertoires were generated with immunoSEQ multiplex PCR, while TCRdb's copy carries only in-frame clones and drops some. The sample records about 130,000 clones, around 80% being singletons. With 5 bases clipped from V and 7 bases from J, the junction kept 12 bases outside the gene matches. The CDR3 runs 15 residues. The germline gives CDR1 SGHTA, CDR2 FQGNSA. The source is a boy younger than 10 in good health and CMV-seronegative. The chain links TRBV7-2 to TRBJ2-3; TRBD2 agrees at 7 bases. Specimen: PBMCs. CDR3 protein: CASSPRRAGENTQYF. CDR3 DNA sequence: TGTGCCAGCAGCCCCCGGCGGGCGGGGGAGAATACGCAGTATTTT. Drawing the rest from reference TRBV7-2 and TRBJ2-3, the complete variable domain is GAGVSQSPSNKVTEKGKDVELRCDPISGHTALYWYRQSLGQGLEFLIYFQGNSAPDKSGLPSDRFSAERTGGSVSTLTIQRTQQEDSAVYLCASSPRRAGENTQYFGPGTRLTVL.